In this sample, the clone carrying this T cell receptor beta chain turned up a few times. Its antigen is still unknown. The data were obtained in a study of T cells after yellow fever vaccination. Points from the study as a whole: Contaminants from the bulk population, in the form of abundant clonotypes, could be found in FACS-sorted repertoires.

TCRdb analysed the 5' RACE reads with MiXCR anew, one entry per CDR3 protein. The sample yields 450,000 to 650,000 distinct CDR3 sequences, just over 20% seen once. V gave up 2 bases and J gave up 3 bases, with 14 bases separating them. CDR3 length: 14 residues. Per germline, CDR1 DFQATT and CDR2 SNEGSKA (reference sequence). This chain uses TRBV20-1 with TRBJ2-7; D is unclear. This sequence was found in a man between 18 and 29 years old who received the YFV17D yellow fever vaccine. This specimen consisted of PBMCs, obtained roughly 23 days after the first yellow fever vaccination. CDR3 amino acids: CSARLGRPNYEQYF. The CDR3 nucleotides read TGCAGTGCTAGACTCGGCAGGCCGAACTACGAGCAGTACTTC.